This is a list of T cell receptor beta chains from one sample in a study of beta chain features in type 1 diabetes. Here immunoSEQ multiplex PCR was the method, and the copy in TCRdb shows in-frame clones only, minus some. The repertoire consists of under 300,000 clones, with around 26% occurring once and the leading ten covering roughly 4%. Sequences were obtained from central memory CD4+ T cells from blood. These receptor sequences come from a man aged 30 to 39 in good health. Both conserved end residues are part of each CDR3. The D gene is left open where the match is weak. Clone size appears in some rows only: once, few, many, or a class for an expanded clone.

- TRBJ2-7 TRBV30 - CAWSSGVSYEQYF TGTGCCTGGAGCTCAGGGGTCTCCTACGAGCAGTACTTC
- TRBJ1-1 TRBV30 - CAWSDRDREAFF TGTGCCTGGAGTGACCGAGACAGGGAAGCTTTCTTT
- TRBJ2-2 TRBV20-1 - CSVPDTGELFF TGCAGTGTTCCAGACACCGGGGAGCTGTTTTTT
- TRBJ2-1 TRBV4-3 - CASSQDTASDEQFF TGCGCCAGCAGCCAAGATACAGCTAGCGATGAGCAGTTCTTC
TRBD1 TRBJ1-2 TRBV9 - CASSVEGGAGYTF TGTGCCAGCAGCGTAGAAGGGGGCGCGGGCTACACCTTC
- TRBJ2-1 TRBV10-3 - CAISSPVNEQFF TGTGCCATCAGCTCTCCCGTCAATGAGCAGTTCTTC
- TRBJ2-7 TRBV13 - CASRRAGYYEQYF TGTGCCAGCCGCCGGGCAGGGTACTACGAGCAGTACTTC
TRBD2 TRBJ2-7 TRBV6-5 - CASSYNGGSYEQYF TGTGCCAGCAGTTATAACGGGGGGAGCTACGAGCAGTACTTC
TRBD2 TRBJ2-3 TRBV29-1 few CSVGTSGGGTDTQYF TGCAGCGTGGGGACTAGCGGGGGAGGCACAGATACGCAGTATTTT
- TRBJ2-7 TRBV28 - CASQGGHSYEQYF TGTGCCAGCCAGGGGGGTCACTCCTACGAGCAGTACTTC
TRBD1 TRBJ2-7 TRBV7-2 few CASSRTGYEQYF TGTGCCAGCAGCAGGACAGGGTACGAGCAGTACTTC
- TRBJ2-5 TRBV5-4 few CASRDGQRETQYF TGTGCCAGCAGAGATGGACAAAGGGAGACCCAGTACTTC
- TRBJ2-2 TRBV9 - CASSVVAGELFF TGTGCCAGCAGCGTAGTAGCCGGGGAGCTGTTTTTT
TRBD1 TRBJ2-7 TRBV27 - CASSLWTGSYEQYF TGTGCCAGCAGTCTCTGGACAGGCTCCTACGAGCAGTACTTC
- TRBJ2-3 TRBV4-3 - CASSQRGVRGNTDTQYF TGCGCCAGCAGCCAAAGGGGGGTGCGGGGTAACACAGATACGCAGTATTTT
- TRBJ2-7 TRBV7-9 few CASSPGQSYEQYF TGTGCCAGCAGCCCTGGACAATCCTACGAGCAGTACTTC
TRBD1 TRBJ1-4 TRBV29-1 - CSAPSQGGEKLFF TGCAGCGCCCCTTCCCAGGGGGGGGAAAAACTGTTTTTT
- TRBJ2-7 TRBV28 - CASSSTPGYEQYF TGTGCCAGCAGTTCGACTCCGGGCTACGAGCAGTACTTC
- TRBJ2-5 TRBV5-1 - CASSDGQGEQETQYF TGCGCCAGCAGCGACGGACAAGGCGAACAAGAGACCCAGTACTTC
- TRBJ2-7 TRBV7-2 - CASSLDGVGSREQYF TGTGCCAGCAGTTTGGACGGGGTTGGGTCTCGAGAGCAGTACTTC
- TRBJ2-1 TRBV27 - CASRAWNEQFF TGTGCCAGCAGAGCGTGGAATGAGCAGTTCTTC
- TRBJ1-2 TRBV7-2 many CASSFQEGNYGYTF TGTGCCAGCAGTTTTCAAGAGGGGAACTATGGCTACACCTTC
TRBD2 TRBJ2-1 TRBV15 - CATSRERSGSGYEQFF TGTGCCACCAGCAGAGAGCGGAGCGGGAGCGGGTATGAGCAGTTCTTC
TRBD2 TRBJ2-4 TRBV5-6 - CASSATSGSRAKNIQYF TGTGCCAGCAGCGCAACTAGCGGGAGTCGGGCCAAAAACATTCAGTACTTC
- TRBJ2-3 TRBV6-4 few CASSDGGAGTDTQYF TGTGCCAGCAGTGACGGGGGAGCCGGCACAGATACGCAGTATTTT
- TRBJ1-6 TRBV14 - CASSQAPVGVGSPLHF TGTGCCAGCAGCCAAGCCCCCGTTGGAGTAGGGTCACCCCTCCACTTT
TRBD1 TRBJ1-5 TRBV7-2 - CASSLAGQLNQPQHF TGTGCCAGCAGCTTAGCGGGACAGTTAAATCAGCCCCAGCATTTT
TRBD1 TRBJ2-1 TRBV5-1 - CASSSLTGSDEQFF TGCGCCAGCAGCTCCTTGACAGGGTCGGATGAGCAGTTCTTC
- TRBJ2-2 TRBV5-4 - CASSPGPNTGELFF TGTGCCAGCAGCCCGGGCCCTAACACCGGGGAGCTGTTTTTT
TRBD2 TRBJ2-1 TRBV29-1 - CSDSRTSRNNEQFF TGCAGCGATTCACGGACTAGCAGGAACAATGAGCAGTTCTTC
TRBD1 TRBJ2-7 TRBV5-1 - CASSLGQHEQYF TGCGCCAGCAGCCTGGGACAGCATGAGCAGTACTTC
TRBD1 TRBJ2-3 TRBV6-6 few CASSYLYGQGTDTQYF TGTGCCAGCAGTTACTTGTATGGACAGGGCACAGATACGCAGTATTTT
- TRBJ2-3 TRBV28 few CASSPRTDTQYF TGTGCCAGCAGTCCTCGGACAGATACGCAGTATTTT
- TRBJ2-5 TRBV5-4 - CASSLDQETQYF TGTGCCAGCAGCTTGGACCAAGAGACCCAGTACTTC
TRBD1 TRBJ2-7 TRBV11-2 - CASSQTGPYEQYF TGTGCCAGCAGCCAGACAGGGCCCTACGAGCAGTACTTC
- TRBJ2-5 TRBV15 few CATSRGVGREETQYF TGTGCCACCAGCAGAGGGGTCGGCAGAGAAGAGACCCAGTACTTC
- TRBJ2-3 TRBV7-2 many CASSLGAGITSTDTQYF TGTGCCAGCAGCTTAGGGGCGGGCATTACTAGCACAGATACGCAGTATTTT
- TRBJ2-1 TRBV6-1 many CASSVGYEQFF TGTGCCAGCAGTGTGGGTTATGAGCAGTTCTTC
- TRBJ2-7 TRBV18 few CASSPGRSYEQYF TGTGCCAGCTCACCCGGCCGCTCCTACGAGCAGTACTTC
- TRBJ2-7 TRBV10-3 few CAIMGPSPTDEQYF TGTGCCATCATGGGACCTTCACCTACCGACGAGCAGTACTTC
TRBD2 TRBJ2-1 TRBV5-6 - CASSPGASGRHGQFF TGTGCCAGCAGTCCGGGGGCTAGCGGGCGCCATGGGCAGTTCTTC
- TRBJ1-2 TRBV29-1 - CSVEAFGNGYTF TGCAGCGTTGAAGCCTTCGGGAATGGCTACACCTTC
TRBD2 TRBJ2-7 TRBV6-5 few CASSPAGSYEQYF TGTGCCAGCAGCCCAGCGGGAAGCTACGAGCAGTACTTC
TRBD1 TRBJ2-2 TRBV28 - CASKQGVGGELFF TGTGCCAGCAAACAGGGGGTTGGCGGGGAGCTGTTTTTT
- TRBJ2-2 TRBV7-2 few CASSWGTGELFF TGTGCCAGCAGCTGGGGGACCGGGGAGCTGTTTTTT
- TRBJ1-1 TRBV28 - CASSLAGDYMNTEAFF TGTGCCAGCAGTTTGGCAGGCGACTATATGAACACTGAAGCTTTCTTT
- TRBJ1-2 TRBV30 many CAWSTPGGHGYTF TGTGCCTGGAGTACCCCGGGGGGCCATGGCTACACCTTC
- TRBJ2-3 TRBV12-2 - CASRLRGSTDTQYF TGTGCAAGTCGCTTGCGGGGGAGCACAGATACGCAGTATTTT